Below are 24 T cell receptor beta chains sequenced from a single sample in a study of tumor-infiltrating lymphocytes in primary liver carcinoma. It was from about 21-30 mg of unsorted bulk tissue that RNA and DNA were co-extracted. From roughly 470 ng total RNA, TCR beta cDNA was generated with a primer in the constant region. Libraries for TCR beta were built through three nested multiplex PCR rounds, which together made up a slightly modified ARM-PCR procedure. Running roughly 10 cycles apiece, the first two PCR rounds relied on TRBV1-TRBV30 forward primers together with a C-beta reverse primer. TCRdb processed the multiplex PCR reads anew with MiXCR; each CDR3 protein has one entry. The sample shows approximately 46,000 distinct CDR3 sequences, roughly 80% of them seen only once. The sequencing sample was made of tumor-adjacent normal liver tissue. These TCRs come from a woman in her 30s with primary liver carcinoma and hepatitis B virus infection.

Notes on this clonotype: The conserved phenylalanine or tryptophan normally closing the CDR3 is absent here, so this likely arose from a read error. The rearrangement uses TRBV6-2 or TRBV6-3 and TRBJ1-2; D is perhaps TRBD1 (5 bases). This CDR3 has 13 amino acids. The germline V gene has CDR1 MNHEY and CDR2 SVGEGT. The ends were cut back, 2 bases at V and 8 bases at J, with 12 bases in the middle. Here the CDR3 DNA reads TGTGCCAGCAGTTACACTGGCAGGGTCGGCTACACCCTC. Its protein is CASSYTGRVGYTL.

A remark on this clonotype: The missing conserved phenylalanine or tryptophan at the end of this CDR3 makes a read error likely. The DNA is omitted, as the CDR3 cannot be located on it reliably, and the CDR3 follows TCRdb's listing. J is TRBJ2-5 and V is TRBV11-2; the D call of TRBD1 is as the table states it, not checked on the DNA. The CDR3 length equals 16 residues, ends included. CDR1 SGHAT and CDR2 FQNNGV come from the germline V gene. The CDR3 reads CASSTITGGAKETKYL.

V gene TRBV29-1 combines with J gene TRBJ2-5; either TRBD1 or TRBD2 may supply D (5 bases each). The ends were cut back, 2 bases at V and 5 bases at J, with 18 bases in the middle. Germline CDR1 is SQVTM and CDR2 is ANQGSEA. The CDR3 consists of 15 residues. The CDR3 nucleotides are TGCAGCGTTGAAACAGGAAGGGGAGTGTGGGAGACCCAGTACTTC. Translating gives CSVETGRGVWETQYF.

J is TRBJ1-1 and V is TRBV5-1; 7 positions agree with TRBD1. The CDR3 totals 15 residues. The germline V gene encodes CDR1 SGHRS and CDR2 YFSETQ. V lost 9 bases, J lost 0 bases, and 11 bases stayed unmatched. The CDR3, as DNA: TGCGCCAACAGGGCTGGGACAGTTTTGAACACTGAAGCTTTCTTT. Its protein product is CANRAGTVLNTEAFF.

This clonotype was recorded at least ten times. As DNA, the CDR3 is TGTGCCAGCAGTTACTCGAAGGCTAGCGGAGATACGCAGTATTTT. It yields the protein CASSYSKASGDTQYF. The genes are TRBV6-5 and TRBJ2-3, with 7 bases identical to TRBD2. V dropped 0 bases and J dropped 5; count of bases not matched to a gene: 5. Germline CDR1 and CDR2: MNHEY and SVGAGI. The CDR3 totals 15 residues.

On this clonotype: A much larger clone is a single base away; this may be a read error. V usage is TRBV7-9 and J usage is TRBJ2-3, with 8 bases aligning to TRBD2. Germline CDR1 SEHNR, CDR2 FQNEAQ (reference sequence). The CDR3 covers 17 residues. J gave up 3 bases and V 1 base, and 9 bases lay outside the gene matches. The chain's CDR3 is CASSLGQAGVRTDTQYF. DNA of the CDR3: TGTGCCAGCAGCTTAGGTCAAGCGGGAGTTAGGACAGATACGCAGTATTTT.

V is TRBV12-3 or TRBV12-4 and J is TRBJ2-7; possibly TRBD2 for D (6 bases). Trimming took 3 bases from V and 10 from J, leaving 22 bases between them. This CDR3 has 15 residues. The CDR3 is CASSFHRASGGIQYF. DNA for the CDR3: TGTGCCAGCAGTTTTCACCGGGCTAGTGGGGGGATTCAGTACTTC.

The chain recombines TRBV4-3 with TRBJ2-5; D may be TRBD2 (5 bases). The CDR3 has 14 amino acids. Germline values: CDR1 LGHNA, CDR2 YSLEER. CDR3 sequence: CSGSQEERAVSQYF. The CDR3 DNA sequence: TGCTCCGGCAGCCAAGAAGAGAGGGCCGTGTCCCAGTACTTC.

The V and J genes are TRBV29-1 and TRBJ2-5, with TRBD1 as a possible D gene (6 bases). The CDR3 covers 16 residues. Between the trimmed V and J ends, which lost 7 bases and 5 bases, there was a span of 26 bases. The germline gives CDR1 SQVTM, CDR2 ANQGSEA. CDR3 sequence reads: CSAAGEMGSAVETQYF. The CDR3 DNA reads TGCAGCGCGGCAGGGGAGATGGGTTCTGCCGTGGAGACCCAGTACTTC.

The genes are TRBV5-4 and TRBJ2-7, with D hard to call. In germline, CDR1 is SGHNT, CDR2 YYREEE (reference sequence). The CDR3 totals 12 residues. The CDR3: CAGSPGSYEQYF. DNA for the CDR3: TGTGCAGGCAGCCCCGGGTCCTACGAGCAGTACTTC.

The CDR3, as DNA: TGTGCCAGCAGTCCTCAATCTGCACCCTACAATGAGCAGTTCTTC. Translation: CASSPQSAPYNEQFF. The rearrangement uses TRBV2 and TRBJ2-1; D gene uncertain. CDR3 length equals 15 residues. The germline V and J ends were trimmed by 5 bases and 2 bases, with 13 bases remaining between them. Germline V gene lookup returns CDR1 SNHLY and CDR2 FYNNEI. The full variable domain, in which reference TRBV2 and TRBJ2-1 provide the parts outside the CDR3, is EPEVTQTPSHQVTQMGQEVILRCVPISNHLYFYWYRQILGQKVEFLVSFYNNEISEKSEIFDDQFSVERPDGSNFTLKIRSTKLEDSAMYFCASSPQSAPYNEQFFGPGTRLTVL.

The rearrangement joins TRBV7-3 to TRBJ2-2, with D tentatively TRBD2 (5 bases). Germline CDR1 is SGHTA and CDR2 is FQGTGA. The CDR3 covers 12 residues. V was trimmed by 3 bases and J by 9 bases, leaving 8 bases between them. This chain's CDR3 is CASSFSGRELFF. Here the CDR3 DNA reads TGTGCCAGCAGCTTCAGCGGCAGGGAGCTGTTTTTT.

Regarding this clonotype: In this CDR3 the conserved last residue, phenylalanine or tryptophan, is missing, so a read error is likely. The DNA is omitted, as the CDR3 cannot be located on it reliably, and the CDR3 follows TCRdb's listing. The chain uses TRBV11-2 and TRBJ1-1; the table names TRBD1, a call not compared with the DNA. The CDR3 is 14 amino acids in total, end residues counted. Germline CDR1 SGHAT, CDR2 FQNNGV. The CDR3 sequence: CASSLDRGRTEAFL.

About this clonotype: This may come from a read error, since a much larger clone is one base off. This sequence joins TRBV14 and TRBJ2-5; D assignment may be TRBD1 or TRBD2 (5 bases each). This CDR3 comprises 13 residues. Germline assignment: CDR1 SGHDN and CDR2 FVKESK. CDR3 nucleotide sequence: TGTGTCAGCAGCCAAGAGGGGCAGGAGACCCAGTACTTC. It is translated as CVSSQEGQETQYF.

This clonotype was observed at least ten times. V usage is TRBV7-9 and J usage is TRBJ2-1; unclear D gene. The CDR3 is 17 amino acids. V was shortened by 3 bases and J by 0 bases, with 15 bases between the two germline ends. Germline lookup yields CDR1 SEHNR and CDR2 FQNEAQ (reference sequence). CDR3 sequence reads: CASSLTHGPLSYNEQFF. CDR3 nucleotide sequence: TGTGCCAGCAGCTTGACTCACGGGCCCCTCTCCTACAATGAGCAGTTCTTC.

This clonotype came up many times. This chain links TRBV7-9 with TRBJ1-1, with unresolved D. The CDR3 has 13 residues. Trimming pared 3 bases from V and 4 bases from J, leaving 9 bases between. Per the germline V gene, CDR1 is SEHNR and CDR2 is FQNEAQ (reference sequence). CDR3 region: CASSFKVSTEAFF. Written as DNA, the CDR3 is TGTGCCAGCAGCTTTAAAGTGAGCACTGAAGCTTTCTTT.

This clonotype was counted once. As DNA, the CDR3 is TGCGCCAGCAGCCAAGACCTTACAGGGGGGAAGGCAACTAATGAAAAACTGTTTTTT. Translating gives CASSQDLTGGKATNEKLFF. The chain carries TRBV4-1 and TRBJ1-4; TRBD1 aligns across 8 bases. CDR1 and CDR2 (germline): MGHRA, YSYEKL. The CDR3 is 19 amino acids. The V gene end was trimmed by 0 bases and the J gene end by 0 bases; junction bases not matched to a gene: 9.

Of note for this clonotype: One end of the junction varies from germline; a read error may be responsible. This chain connects TRBV6-2 or TRBV6-3 to TRBJ1-1, with 7 bases that match TRBD1. Germline values: CDR1 MNHEY, CDR2 SVGEGT. The CDR3 has 16 amino acids. CDR3 amino acids: CASSHSGTVAYTEAFF. In nucleotides, the CDR3 is TGTGCCAGCAGTCACTCCGGGACAGTAGCCTACACTGAAGCTTTCTTT.

This clonotype was seen only once. A junction boundary mismatches the germline segment, possibly from a read error. The gene calls are TRBV5-5 and TRBJ1-1; D not resolved. This CDR3 has 14 residues. From germline, CDR1 is SGHKS and CDR2 YYEKEE (reference sequence). CDR3 amino acids: CANSRLASGTEAFF. CDR3 DNA: TGTGCCAACAGCCGTTTAGCGTCGGGTACTGAAGCTTTCTTT.

At least ten counts were recorded for this clonotype. The chain links TRBV18 to TRBJ1-6; the match to TRBD1 covers 10 bases. CDR1 and CDR2 from the germline V gene are KGHSH and LQKENI. The length of the CDR3 is 13 residues. V was clipped by 7 bases and J by 9 bases; unmatched bases: 3. The CDR3 here is CASWTGGGSPLHF. CDR3 in DNA: TGTGCCAGCTGGACAGGGGGAGGTTCACCCCTCCACTTT. Combining the CDR3 with reference TRBV18 and TRBJ1-6 gives the whole variable domain NAGVMQNPRHLVRRRGQEARLRCSPMKGHSHVYWYRQLPEEGLKFMVYLQKENIIDESGMPKERFSAEFPKEGPSILRIQQVVRGDSAAYFCASWTGGGSPLHFGNGTRLTVT.

This clonotype was observed a single time. Its ends do not fully match the called genes, so a read error is possible. The genes are TRBV7-9 and TRBJ2-1; D remains ambiguous. Germline lookup yields CDR1 SEHNR and CDR2 FQNEAQ (reference sequence). CDR3 length: 13 residues. The CDR3: CTSSPKSWYEQFF. CDR3 nucleotide sequence: TGTACCAGCAGCCCCAAAAGCTGGTATGAGCAGTTCTTC.

The genes are TRBV11-2 and TRBJ2-1, with 13 bases aligning to TRBD2. This CDR3 spans 15 amino acids. The V gene end was trimmed by 8 bases and the J gene end by 5 bases; junction bases not matched to a gene: 6. Germline V gene lookup returns CDR1 SGHAT and CDR2 FQNNGV. CDR3 bases: TGTGCCAGCTGGGGGGGACTAGCGGGGAACAATGAGCAGTTCTTC. This gives the protein CASWGGLAGNNEQFF.

This clonotype was recorded many times. The chain couples TRBV6-1 to TRBJ1-5; D remains unclear. The V and J ends lost 4 bases and 9 bases respectively, with 7 bases between them. CDR1 and CDR2 from the germline V gene are MNHNS and SASEGT. The CDR3 is 11 residues long. The CDR3 region has the DNA TGTGCCAGCAGTGGAGGGTGGCCCCAGCATTTT. It codes for CASSGGWPQHF.

The chain is built from TRBV12-3 or TRBV12-4 and TRBJ1-6; 8 positions agree with TRBD1. This CDR3 has 13 amino acids. The DNA for the CDR3 is TGTACTAGCAGCCGACAGGGGCATTCACCCCTCCACTTT. Translation gives CTSSRQGHSPLHF.